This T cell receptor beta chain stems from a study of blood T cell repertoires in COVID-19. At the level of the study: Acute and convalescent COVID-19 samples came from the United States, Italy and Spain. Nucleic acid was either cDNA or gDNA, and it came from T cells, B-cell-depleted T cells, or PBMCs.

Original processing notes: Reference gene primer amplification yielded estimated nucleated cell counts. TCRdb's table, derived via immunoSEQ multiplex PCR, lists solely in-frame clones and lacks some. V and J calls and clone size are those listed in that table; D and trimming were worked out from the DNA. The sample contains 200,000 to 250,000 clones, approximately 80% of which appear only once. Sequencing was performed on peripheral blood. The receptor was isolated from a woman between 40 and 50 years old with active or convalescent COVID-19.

CDR3 nucleotides: TGCGCCAGCAGGGCACAGGGTCAGGGCTCACCCCTCCACTTT. Residues: CASRAQGQGSPLHF. The chain recombines TRBV10-2 with TRBJ1-6; possibly TRBD1 for D (6 bases). CDR1 WSHSY and CDR2 SAAADI come from the germline V gene. The CDR3 runs to 14 residues. V lost 6 bases and J 10 bases, leaving 16 bases between the germline ends.